The subject of this entry is one TCR beta chain. Original analysis: How many nucleated cells were present was estimated from reference gene primer amplification. Sequencing was performed with immunoSEQ multiplex PCR; in TCRdb, only in-frame clones are kept and a portion is missing. Clone size and the V and J calls come from that table; the DNA yielded D and trimming. Of approximately 170,000 clones listed, roughly 84% are singletons. The trim removed 6 bases at V and 4 bases at J, leaving 9 bases unmatched. The CDR3 has 16 residues. The germline V gene encodes CDR1 MNHEY and CDR2 SMNVEV (reference sequence). This entry comes from a study of blood T cell repertoires in COVID-19. For the study at large: Samples representing acute and convalescent COVID-19 were sourced from the United States, Italy and Spain. PBMCs, B-cell-depleted T cells, or T cells provided the cDNA or gDNA that made up the material.

The sequence derives from a man in his sixties who had recovered from COVID-19. The J gene is TRBJ1-6, the V gene TRBV27, with TRBD1 identical over 7 bases. The sample taken for sequencing was peripheral blood. The CDR3 region has the DNA TGTGCCAGCAGACAGGGGATGGTAGAGTATAATTCACCCCTCCACTTT. This sequence encodes CASRQGMVEYNSPLHF.